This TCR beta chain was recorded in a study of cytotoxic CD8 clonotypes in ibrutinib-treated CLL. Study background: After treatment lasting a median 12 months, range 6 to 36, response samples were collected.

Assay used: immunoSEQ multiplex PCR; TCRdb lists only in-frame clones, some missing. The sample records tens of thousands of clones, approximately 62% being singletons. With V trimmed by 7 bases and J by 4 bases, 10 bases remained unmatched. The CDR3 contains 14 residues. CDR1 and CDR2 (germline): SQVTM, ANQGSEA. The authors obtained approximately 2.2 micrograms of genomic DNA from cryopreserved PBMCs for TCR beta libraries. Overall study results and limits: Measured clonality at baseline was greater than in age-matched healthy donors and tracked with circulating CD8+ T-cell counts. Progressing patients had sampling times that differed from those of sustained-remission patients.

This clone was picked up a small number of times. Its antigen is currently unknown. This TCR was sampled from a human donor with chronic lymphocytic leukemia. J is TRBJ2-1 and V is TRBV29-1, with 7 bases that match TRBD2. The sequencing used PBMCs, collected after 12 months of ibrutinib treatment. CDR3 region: CSASGGVPYNEQFF. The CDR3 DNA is TGCAGCGCGAGTGGGGGGGTCCCATACAATGAGCAGTTCTTC.